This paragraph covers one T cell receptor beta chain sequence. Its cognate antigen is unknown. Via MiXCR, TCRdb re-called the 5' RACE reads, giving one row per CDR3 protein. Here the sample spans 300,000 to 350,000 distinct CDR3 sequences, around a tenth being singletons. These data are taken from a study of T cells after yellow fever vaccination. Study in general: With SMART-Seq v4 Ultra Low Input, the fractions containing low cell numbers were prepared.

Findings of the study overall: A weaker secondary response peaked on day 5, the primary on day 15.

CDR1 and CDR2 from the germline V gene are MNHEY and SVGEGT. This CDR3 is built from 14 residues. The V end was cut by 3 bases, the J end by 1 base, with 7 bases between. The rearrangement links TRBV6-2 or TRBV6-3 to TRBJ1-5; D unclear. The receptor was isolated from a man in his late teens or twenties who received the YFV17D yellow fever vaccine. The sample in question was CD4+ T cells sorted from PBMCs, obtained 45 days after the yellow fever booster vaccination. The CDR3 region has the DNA TGTGCCAGCAGTTATACAGAGAGCAATCAGCCCCAGCATTTT. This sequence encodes CASSYTESNQPQHF.